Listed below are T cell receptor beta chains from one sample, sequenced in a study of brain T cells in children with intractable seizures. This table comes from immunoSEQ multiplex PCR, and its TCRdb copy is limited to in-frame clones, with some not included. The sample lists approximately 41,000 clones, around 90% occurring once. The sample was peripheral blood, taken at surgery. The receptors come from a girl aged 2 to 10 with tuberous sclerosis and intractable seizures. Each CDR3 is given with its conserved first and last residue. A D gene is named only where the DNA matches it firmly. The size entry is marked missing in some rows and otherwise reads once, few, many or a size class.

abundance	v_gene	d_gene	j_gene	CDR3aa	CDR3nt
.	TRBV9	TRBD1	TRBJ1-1	CASSVGVQGAQNTEAFF	TGTGCCAGCAGCGTAGGGGTACAGGGGGCGCAGAACACTGAAGCTTTCTTT
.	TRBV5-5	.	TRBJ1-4	CASSSASGSNEKLFF	TGTGCCAGCAGCTCCGCGAGCGGTTCTAATGAAAAACTGTTTTTT
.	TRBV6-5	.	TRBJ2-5	CASRGGGGHQETQYF	TGTGCCAGCAGGGGTGGGGGCGGTCATCAAGAGACCCAGTACTTC
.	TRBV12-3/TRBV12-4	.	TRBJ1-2	CASRGTGYGYTF	TGTGCCAGCAGGGGGACGGGCTATGGCTACACCTTC
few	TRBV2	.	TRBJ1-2	CAPNAGSVYGYTF	TGTGCCCCCAACGCCGGATCCGTCTATGGCTACACCTTC
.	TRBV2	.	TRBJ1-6	CASSELNSFSPLHF	TGTGCCAGCAGTGAACTCAACAGCTTTTCACCCCTCCACTTT
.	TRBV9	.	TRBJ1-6	CASSVSPRPGPLHF	TGTGCCAGCAGCGTATCCCCCCGTCCGGGGCCCCTCCACTTT
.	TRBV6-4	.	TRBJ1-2	CASSDGDVNGYTF	TGTGCCAGCAGTGATGGGGACGTCAATGGCTACACCTTC
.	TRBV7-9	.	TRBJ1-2	CASSLGRTEIIYGYTF	TGTGCCAGCAGCTTAGGACGGACGGAGATTATCTATGGCTACACCTTC
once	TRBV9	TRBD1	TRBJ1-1	CASSVDRGSTEAFF	TGTGCCAGCAGCGTAGACAGGGGGTCGACTGAAGCTTTCTTT
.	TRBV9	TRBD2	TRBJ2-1	CASSLSQAGRGEQFF	TGTGCCAGCAGCCTAAGCCAAGCGGGGAGAGGTGAGCAGTTCTTC
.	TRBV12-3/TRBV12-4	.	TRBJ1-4	CASSPTNEKLFF	TGTGCCAGCAGTCCAACTAATGAAAAACTGTTTTTT
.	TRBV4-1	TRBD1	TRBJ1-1	CASSQTGIRDRAHEAFF	TGCGCCAGCAGCCAAACCGGCATACGGGACAGGGCTCATGAAGCTTTCTTT
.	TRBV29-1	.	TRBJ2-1	CSVEDTGFHEQFF	TGCAGCGTTGAAGATACGGGGTTCCATGAGCAGTTCTTC
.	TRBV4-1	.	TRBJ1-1	CASRRDTEAFF	TGCGCCAGCAGAAGGGACACTGAAGCTTTCTTT
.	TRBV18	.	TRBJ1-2	CASSPSRDHGYTF	TGTGCCAGCTCACCATCTCGCGACCATGGCTACACCTTC
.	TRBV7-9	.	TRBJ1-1	CASSASVLMNTEAFF	TGTGCCAGCAGCGCCTCGGTTCTTATGAACACTGAAGCTTTCTTT
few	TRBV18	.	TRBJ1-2	CASSPPGRGGYTF	TGTGCCAGCTCACCACCGGGTAGGGGAGGCTACACCTTC
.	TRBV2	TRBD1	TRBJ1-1	CASSGGNTRDRNTEAFF	TGTGCCAGCAGTGGGGGAAACACCAGGGACAGGAACACTGAAGCTTTCTTT
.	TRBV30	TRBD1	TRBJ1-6	CAWRGTGHSPLHF	TGTGCCTGGAGGGGGACAGGCCATTCACCCCTCCACTTT